A single sample is the source of the 22 T cell receptor beta chains below, sequenced in a study of cytomegalovirus exposure and HLA in healthy donors. PCR employed 60 Vbeta and 13 Jbeta primers. Assay: immunoSEQ multiplex PCR; the TCRdb copy retains only in-frame clones and omits some. Of 150,000 to 200,000 clones in the sample, approximately 80% are singletons; the top ten hold 9% to 10%. The sequencing sample was made of PBMCs. The source is a man younger than 35 in good health and CMV-seropositive.

V gene TRBV6-6 combines with J gene TRBJ1-2; D ambiguous. Germline V CDR1 and CDR2: MNHNY, SVGAGI (reference sequence). The CDR3 has 15 residues. The V end lost 6 bases, the J end lost 6 bases, and 20 bases lay between the germline ends. The CDR3 DNA is TGTGCCAGCAGCCCTTCGAACCCTGCGGGAGATGGCTACACCTTC. Protein: CASSPSNPAGDGYTF.

This clone was counted once. This chain uses TRBV5-4 with TRBJ2-2; 8 bases are shared with TRBD1. V shed 4 bases and J 1 base; nucleotides not matched to a gene: 6. The CDR3 has 16 residues. From germline, CDR1 is SGHNT and CDR2 YYREEE (reference sequence). The DNA for the CDR3 is TGTGCCAGCAGCCCTCAGGGGGCAGGGAACACCGGGGAGCTGTTTTTT. Its protein is CASSPQGAGNTGELFF.

This sequence joins TRBV10-3 and TRBJ2-7, with D possibly matching TRBD2 (7 bases). CDR3 length: 15 residues. Trimming took 2 bases from V and 4 from J, leaving 15 bases between them. The germline gives CDR1 ENHRY, CDR2 SYGVKD. Here the CDR3 DNA reads TGTGCCATCAGTGAGGTCGGGGGGCAGGGTTACGAGCAGTACTTC. Translated, it gives CAISEVGGQGYEQYF.

The chain recombines TRBV5-4 with TRBJ1-1; 10 bases are shared with TRBD1. Trimming took 4 bases from V and 0 from J; bases not matched to a gene: 9. Germline CDR1 SGHNT, CDR2 YYREEE (reference sequence). This CDR3 is 17 amino acids long. CDR3 nucleotide sequence: TGTGCCAGCAGCCTAATGGGACAGGGGCCTATGAACACTGAAGCTTTCTTT. It translates to CASSLMGQGPMNTEAFF.

The chain is built from TRBV6-1 and TRBJ1-2, with D possibly matching TRBD1 (6 bases). V shed 7 bases and J shed 2 bases, with 14 bases lying between them. CDR3 size: 14 residues. Germline assignment: CDR1 MNHNS and CDR2 SASEGT. This CDR3 is CASTPQGTNYGYTF. The CDR3 DNA is TGTGCCAGCACCCCACAGGGAACCAACTATGGCTACACCTTC.

This clone was seen once. The chain couples TRBV9 to TRBJ2-2; 9 bases agree with TRBD1. V lost 3 bases, J lost 6 bases, and 9 bases stayed unmatched. The CDR3 is 16 residues long. CDR1 and CDR2 (germline): SGDLS, YYNGEE. The CDR3 protein is CASSAPGQGIPGELFF. The CDR3, as DNA: TGTGCCAGCAGCGCACCGGGACAGGGAATCCCCGGGGAGCTGTTTTTT.

V gene TRBV2 combines with J gene TRBJ2-2; no definite D call. The CDR3 is 11 residues long. The V gene lost 5 bases and the J gene lost 9 bases, with 7 bases spanning the gap. From germline, CDR1 is SNHLY and CDR2 FYNNEI. CDR3 coding DNA: TGTGCCAGCAGTATCGACAGGGAGCTGTTTTTT. This translates into CASSIDRELFF.

The V call is TRBV11-2, the J call TRBJ2-7, with D unclear. Germline CDR1 and CDR2: SGHAT and FQNNGV. This CDR3 spans 12 amino acids. Trimming removed 5 bases from V and 6 bases from J, with 11 bases in between. CDR3 nucleotide sequence: TGTGCCAGCAGCCTTACACCTCCCGAGCAGTACTTC. Its protein product is CASSLTPPEQYF.

This clone has only a few counts. This chain uses TRBV5-6 with TRBJ2-7; D may be TRBD2 (5 bases). Trimming pared 1 base from V and 3 bases from J, leaving 5 bases between. This CDR3 comprises 12 residues. Germline V lookup: CDR1 SGHDT, CDR2 YYEEEE. The CDR3 bases are TGTGCCAGCAGCTTGAGCGGCTACGAGCAGTACTTC. Translation: CASSLSGYEQYF.

Note on this clone: Since the CDR3 does not end with the conserved phenylalanine or tryptophan, this likely comes from a read error. The gene calls are TRBV7-2 and TRBJ1-6; 8 bases are a match to TRBD1. Unmatched junction bases numbered 7, after V lost 5 bases and J lost 10 bases. Germline V lookup: CDR1 SGHTA, CDR2 FQGNSA. The length of the CDR3 is 14 residues. CDR3 sequence reads: CASSLGQGRSPLHL. In DNA, the CDR3 is TGTGCCAGCAGCCTCGGACAGGGTCGGTCACCCCTCCACCTT.

This sequence joins TRBV6-1 and TRBJ1-1, with no clear D. The CDR3 is made up of 13 amino acids. Germline CDR1 is MNHNS and CDR2 is SASEGT. Trimming stripped 4 bases from V and 1 base from J, with 7 bases between. The CDR3 sequence is CASSGHKNTEAFF. DNA of the CDR3: TGTGCCAGCAGTGGACACAAGAACACTGAAGCTTTCTTT.

CDR3 loop: CAWGPGTSGHINTIYF. In DNA form, the CDR3 reads TGTGCCTGGGGCCCTGGGACATCAGGGCACATTAACACCATATATTTT. V and J are TRBV30 and TRBJ1-3; D may be TRBD1 (6 bases). This CDR3 region has 16 residues. V lost 5 bases and J 7 bases, leaving 24 bases between the germline ends. Looked up from germline, CDR1 is GTSNPN and CDR2 is SVGIG (reference sequence).

This chain links TRBV10-3 with TRBJ1-1; D unresolved. The germline V and J ends were trimmed by 0 bases and 7 bases, with 9 bases remaining between them. Germline assignment: CDR1 ENHRY and CDR2 SYGVKD. This CDR3 region has 13 residues. This CDR3 reads CAISESGGYEAFF. CDR3 in DNA: TGTGCCATCAGTGAGTCTGGCGGGTATGAAGCTTTCTTT.

This chain connects TRBV19 to TRBJ1-5, with 11 bases identical to TRBD1. V lost 1 base and J lost 4; bases outside the gene matches: 9. Per germline, CDR1 LNHDA and CDR2 SQIVND (reference sequence). The CDR3 runs to 18 residues. CDR3 in amino acids: CASSIGTGGWLGNQPQHF. CDR3 in DNA: TGTGCCAGTAGTATAGGGACAGGGGGCTGGCTAGGAAATCAGCCCCAGCATTTT.

The table lists this clone with a few counts. A junction boundary mismatches the germline segment, possibly from a read error. CDR3 region: CASSLTSAGTGFSF. The DNA for the CDR3 is TGTGCCAGCAGTCTCACAAGTGCCGGGACAGGGTTTTCCTTC. This chain joins TRBV6-5 and TRBJ2-7, with 9 bases lining up with TRBD1. Germline V lookup: CDR1 MNHEY, CDR2 SVGAGI. The CDR3 is 14 residues long.

This clone was recorded a few times. This rearrangement joins TRBV5-1 to TRBJ1-1; TRBD1 matches at 8 bases. The V and J ends lost 0 bases and 0 bases, in that order; junction bases with no gene match: 4. CDR3 length: 16 amino acids. The V gene's germline CDR1 is SGHRS and CDR2 YFSETQ. The CDR3 reads CASSLGPGGLNTEAFF. The CDR3, as DNA: TGCGCCAGCAGCTTGGGGCCAGGGGGCTTGAACACTGAAGCTTTCTTT.

This chain joins TRBV28 and TRBJ2-5; TRBD2 might be the D (6 bases). This CDR3 contains 15 residues. Germline lookup yields CDR1 MDHEN and CDR2 SYDVKM. Trimming removed 3 bases from V and 3 bases from J, with 14 bases in between. CDR3 DNA sequence: TGTGCCAGCAGTTTTGTGGCTTCGGGAGAAGAGACCCAGTACTTC. It is translated as CASSFVASGEETQYF. Together with reference TRBV28 and TRBJ2-5, the CDR3 gives the full variable domain: DVKVTQSSRYLVKRTGEKVFLECVQDMDHENMFWYRQDPGLGLRLIYFSYDVKMKEKGDIPEGYSVSREKKERFSLILESASTNQTSMYLCASSFVASGEETQYFGPGTRLLVL.

This clone showed up just once. This sequence joins TRBV15 and TRBJ2-3, with a tentative D call TRBD2 (5 bases). The CDR3 has 15 residues. Trimming stripped 3 bases from V and 1 base from J, with 11 bases between. Germline assignment: CDR1 LNHNV and CDR2 YYDKDF (reference sequence). The CDR3, as DNA: TGTGCCACCAGCAGTTCCGGGGATGGCACAGATACGCAGTATTTT. This gives the protein CATSSSGDGTDTQYF.

The chain is built from TRBV19 and TRBJ1-1; D might be TRBD1 (6 bases). The germline V gene has CDR1 LNHDA and CDR2 SQIVND (reference sequence). Trimming shortened V by 3 bases and J by 6 bases, and 20 bases separated the two germline ends. The CDR3 sequence is 16 residues long. CDR3 protein: CASSILFRGEGAEAFF. The CDR3 bases are TGTGCCAGTAGTATCCTTTTCAGGGGAGAGGGAGCTGAAGCTTTCTTT.

The rearrangement links TRBV2 to TRBJ1-2, with D perhaps matching TRBD1 (5 bases). Trimming took 6 bases from V and 4 from J, leaving 18 bases between them. This CDR3 region has 15 residues. Per the germline V gene, CDR1 is SNHLY and CDR2 is FYNNEI. CDR3: CASRRDRGRGYGYTF. The CDR3 nucleotides are TGTGCCAGCAGAAGAGATCGGGGGAGAGGCTATGGCTACACCTTC.

The chain has TRBV7-9 and TRBJ2-7, with D hard to call. CDR1 is SEHNR and CDR2 is FQNEAQ in the germline V gene (reference sequence). This CDR3 is built from 15 residues. V shed 5 bases and J shed 4 bases, with 18 bases lying between them. CDR3 in amino acids: CASSPPNRPGYEQYF. DNA of the CDR3: TGTGCCAGCAGCCCCCCGAACAGACCCGGTTACGAGCAGTACTTC.

The table lists this clone with a count of one. The rearrangement links TRBV9 to TRBJ1-1; TRBD1 matches 8 bases. J was trimmed by 2 bases and V by 3 bases; bases with no gene match: 9. CDR3 length: 16 amino acids. CDR1 and CDR2 from the germline V gene are SGDLS and YYNGEE. The CDR3 loop reads CASSALGQGINTEAFF. The DNA of the CDR3 is TGTGCCAGCAGCGCACTCGGACAGGGAATAAACACTGAAGCTTTCTTT.